This is a list of T cell receptor beta chains from one sample in a study of blood T cell repertoires in COVID-19. Using immunoSEQ multiplex PCR, the repertoire was profiled, and TCRdb retains in-frame clones only, with some absent. The sample has about 170,000 clones, about 80% seen once. Sequenced sample: peripheral blood. These receptors came from a woman of 80 years or more with acute or convalescent COVID-19. The CDR3 runs from the conserved cysteine through the conserved F or W. D genes are given only for firm matches. Where a row states a size, it is once, few, many or the class of an expanded clone; other rows omit it.

j_call	clone_size	d_call	v_call	cdr3_aa	cdr3_nt
TRBJ1-3	.	.	TRBV3-1/TRBV3-2	CASSQGGLSTTIYF	TGTGCCAGCAGCCAAGGTGGACTGTCTACCACCATATATTTT
TRBJ2-1	.	TRBD2	TRBV4-2	CASSQDGTSGNNEQFF	TGTGCCAGCAGCCAAGATGGGACTAGCGGGAACAATGAGCAGTTCTTC
TRBJ1-4	few	.	TRBV4-3	CASSQAGQANEKLFF	TGCGCCAGCAGCCAAGCCGGTCAGGCGAACGAAAAACTGTTTTTT
TRBJ2-1	.	TRBD1	TRBV2	CASRQGDFGEQFF	TGTGCCAGCAGACAGGGGGACTTCGGTGAGCAGTTCTTC
TRBJ2-3	.	TRBD2	TRBV2	CASSGTSGTDTQYF	TGTGCCAGCAGTGGGACTAGCGGCACAGATACGCAGTATTTT
TRBJ1-3	once	.	TRBV4-3	CASSHTGGRAGNTIYF	TGCGCCAGCAGCCACACCGGGGGAAGGGCAGGAAACACCATATATTTT
TRBJ2-2	.	TRBD1	TRBV6-4	CASSDSSRGLNTGELFF	TGTGCCAGCAGTGACTCGAGTAGGGGGCTCAACACCGGGGAGCTGTTTTTT
TRBJ2-1	.	TRBD2	TRBV3-1/TRBV3-2	CASSLSGRDYNEQFF	TGTGCCAGCAGCCTTAGCGGGAGGGATTACAATGAGCAGTTCTTC
TRBJ2-7	.	TRBD1	TRBV3-1/TRBV3-2	CASSQLGQGSGEQYF	TGTGCCAGCAGCCAATTGGGACAGGGCTCGGGCGAGCAGTACTTC
TRBJ1-2	.	.	TRBV27	CASSYGGGSYGYTF	TGTGCCAGCAGTTACGGGGGGGGTAGTTATGGCTACACCTTC
TRBJ2-1	once	.	TRBV2	CASSGQGQREQFF	TGTGCCAGCAGCGGCCAGGGGCAAAGGGAGCAGTTCTTC
TRBJ2-5	.	TRBD2	TRBV28	CASSFASGRETQYF	TGTGCCAGCAGTTTCGCTAGCGGGAGAGAGACCCAGTACTTC
TRBJ1-1	.	.	TRBV2	CASSELSRGEEAFF	TGTGCCAGCAGTGAATTGTCCAGGGGCGAAGAAGCTTTCTTT
TRBJ2-2	.	.	TRBV5-1	CASSLAGRSTNTGELFF	TGCGCCAGCAGCTTGGCAGGGAGGTCGACCAACACCGGGGAGCTGTTTTTT
TRBJ1-6	.	TRBD1	TRBV7-9	CASSTRTGGPNSPLHF	TGTGCCAGCAGCACGCGGACAGGGGGACCCAATTCACCCCTCCACTTT
TRBJ2-1	.	TRBD2	TRBV19	CASSITPTSDYTSYNEQFF	TGTGCCAGTAGTATAACCCCGACTAGCGATTATACCTCCTACAATGAGCAGTTCTTC
TRBJ2-1	.	.	TRBV12-3/TRBV12-4	CASSEAGNEQFF	TGTGCCAGCAGTGAGGCTGGCAATGAGCAGTTCTTC
TRBJ1-1	.	.	TRBV29-1	CSGRTGTTEAFF	TGCAGCGGACGCACAGGGACCACTGAAGCTTTCTTT
TRBJ2-5	.	TRBD1	TRBV7-9	CASSLGRGQGLRETQYF	TGTGCCAGCAGCTTAGGTCGGGGACAGGGCCTAAGAGAGACCCAGTACTTC
TRBJ1-1	.	.	TRBV3-1/TRBV3-2	CASSQFMNTEAFF	TGTGCCAGCAGCCAGTTCATGAACACTGAAGCTTTCTTT
TRBJ2-7	.	TRBD2	TRBV2	CASSALAGGNEQYF	TGTGCCAGCAGTGCTCTAGCGGGAGGAAACGAGCAGTACTTC
TRBJ1-2	.	.	TRBV27	CASSLQARGGYTF	TGTGCCAGCAGTTTACAGGCGCGGGGTGGCTACACCTTC
TRBJ1-5	.	TRBD1	TRBV4-1	CASSPLGTGPEPQHF	TGCGCCAGCAGCCCACTGGGGACAGGTCCTGAGCCCCAGCATTTT
TRBJ2-3	few	TRBD1	TRBV10-1	CASSGGVGQGARADTQYF	TGCGCCAGCAGTGGAGGAGTAGGACAGGGGGCGCGAGCAGATACGCAGTATTTT
TRBJ2-5	.	.	TRBV29-1	CSVEETAGGETQYF	TGCAGCGTTGAAGAGACAGCGGGCGGGGAGACCCAGTACTTC
TRBJ2-2	.	.	TRBV7-9	CASSLAGGAAGELFF	TGTGCCAGCAGCTTAGCTGGGGGCGCGGCCGGGGAGCTGTTTTTT
TRBJ2-7	once	TRBD2	TRBV7-2	CASSLRGGSSYEQYF	TGTGCCAGCAGCTTACGGGGGGGAAGCTCCTACGAGCAGTACTTC
TRBJ2-3	.	.	TRBV2	CASSRTLSTDTQYF	TGTGCCAGCAGTAGGACACTAAGCACAGATACGCAGTATTTT
TRBJ1-4	.	.	TRBV30	CAWSAPGAVNEKLFF	TGTGCCTGGAGTGCCCCAGGGGCGGTTAATGAAAAACTGTTTTTT
TRBJ1-2	once	.	TRBV10-3	CAISEGRGNYGYTF	TGTGCCATCAGTGAGGGCAGGGGAAACTATGGCTACACCTTC
TRBJ1-6	.	.	TRBV5-6	CASSLLAGANSPLHF	TGTGCCAGCAGCTTGCTCGCAGGGGCAAATTCACCCCTCCACTTT
TRBJ1-2	.	TRBD1	TRBV19	CASRMDRGSYGYTF	TGTGCCAGTAGGATGGACAGGGGATCCTATGGCTACACCTTC
TRBJ1-5	.	TRBD1	TRBV19	CASSELPGQGIYGSNQPQHF	TGTGCCAGTAGTGAACTCCCGGGACAGGGGATTTACGGGAGCAATCAGCCCCAGCATTTT
TRBJ1-5	.	TRBD1	TRBV5-5	CASSLRQGANSNQPQHF	TGTGCCAGCAGCTTGAGACAGGGGGCCAATAGCAATCAGCCCCAGCATTTT
TRBJ2-1	.	TRBD1	TRBV6-5	CASRDRAEVQFF	TGTGCCAGCAGAGACAGGGCAGAGGTGCAGTTCTTC
TRBJ1-1	.	.	TRBV3-1/TRBV3-2	CASSHVTGTEAFF	TGTGCCAGCAGCCACGTTACCGGGACTGAAGCTTTCTTT
TRBJ2-7	.	.	TRBV6-1	CASSEVTADYEQYF	TGTGCCAGCAGTGAAGTAACAGCCGACTACGAGCAGTACTTC
TRBJ2-1	.	.	TRBV5-1	CASSLLLADEQFF	TGCGCCAGCAGCTTACTACTAGCCGATGAGCAGTTCTTC
TRBJ2-3	.	.	TRBV5-6	CASSKPGDSDTQYF	TGTGCCAGCAGCAAACCGGGGGATTCAGATACGCAGTATTTT
TRBJ2-1	once	TRBD1	TRBV28	CASSAGTGNNEQFF	TGTGCCAGCAGTGCGGGGACAGGGAACAATGAGCAGTTCTTC
TRBJ1-2	.	.	TRBV6-5	CASSYRSAIRGYGYTF	TGTGCCAGCAGTTACCGGTCCGCTATAAGAGGCTATGGCTACACCTTC
TRBJ2-7	many	TRBD2	TRBV11-2	CASSPWTSGSDEQYF	TGTGCCAGCAGCCCTTGGACTAGCGGGAGCGACGAGCAGTACTTC
TRBJ2-1	.	.	TRBV6-5	CASSPSDNEQFF	TGTGCCAGCAGTCCCTCGGACAATGAGCAGTTCTTC
TRBJ2-5	once	TRBD2	TRBV2	CASSRGLADQETQYF	TGTGCCAGCAGCAGGGGACTAGCGGACCAAGAGACCCAGTACTTC
TRBJ2-1	.	TRBD2	TRBV11-2	CASRGTSGTTNEQFF	TGTGCCAGCAGAGGGACTAGCGGGACTACCAATGAGCAGTTCTTC
TRBJ2-1	.	TRBD2	TRBV2	CASSERGAYNEQFF	TGTGCCAGCAGTGAACGGGGGGCCTACAATGAGCAGTTCTTC
TRBJ1-1	.	.	TRBV10-3	CAISESKNRLPEAFF	TGTGCCATCAGTGAGTCGAAAAACAGGTTACCTGAAGCTTTCTTT
TRBJ1-1	.	.	TRBV7-9	CASSPPWTVSTEAFF	TGTGCCAGCAGCCCCCCGTGGACAGTGAGTACTGAAGCTTTCTTT
TRBJ2-2	.	TRBD1	TRBV10-3	CAIRGSPGQSNTGELFF	TGTGCCATCAGAGGGTCCCCGGGACAGTCGAACACCGGGGAGCTGTTTTTT
TRBJ1-2	few	.	TRBV4-1	CASSQDGQNYGYTF	TGCGCCAGCAGCCAAGATGGTCAGAACTATGGCTACACCTTC
TRBJ2-7	.	TRBD1	TRBV7-6	CASSLRQGSYEQYF	TGTGCCAGCAGCTTACGACAGGGATCCTACGAGCAGTACTTC
TRBJ2-2	.	.	TRBV5-1	CASSLQVYANTGELFF	TGCGCCAGCAGCTTGCAGGTCTACGCGAACACCGGGGAGCTGTTTTTT
TRBJ2-5	.	TRBD1	TRBV5-1	CASSFYRGTGETQYF	TGCGCCAGCAGCTTCTACAGGGGTACGGGGGAGACCCAGTACTTC
TRBJ2-3	.	.	TRBV7-5	CVRSFGLACMRPDTQYF	TGTGTCAGAAGCTTCGGACTAGCCTGCATGCGCCCAGATACGCAGTATTTT
TRBJ2-1	.	.	TRBV27	CASSIQHSAYNEQFF	TGTGCCAGCAGTATACAGCACTCCGCATACAATGAGCAGTTCTTC